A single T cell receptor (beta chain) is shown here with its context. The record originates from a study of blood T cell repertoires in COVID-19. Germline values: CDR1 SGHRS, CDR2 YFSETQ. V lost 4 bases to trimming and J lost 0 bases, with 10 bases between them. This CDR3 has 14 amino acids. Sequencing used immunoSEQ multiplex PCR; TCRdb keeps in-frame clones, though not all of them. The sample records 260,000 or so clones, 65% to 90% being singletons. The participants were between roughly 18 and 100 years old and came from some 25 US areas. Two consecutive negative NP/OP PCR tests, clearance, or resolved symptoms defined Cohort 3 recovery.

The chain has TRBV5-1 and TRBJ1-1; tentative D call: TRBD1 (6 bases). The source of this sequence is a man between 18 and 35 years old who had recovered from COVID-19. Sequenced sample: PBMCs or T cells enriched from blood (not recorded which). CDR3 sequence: CASSQGIMNTEAFF. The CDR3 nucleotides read TGCGCCAGCAGCCAGGGGATCATGAACACTGAAGCTTTCTTT. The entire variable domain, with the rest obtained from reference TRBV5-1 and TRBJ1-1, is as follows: KAGVTQTPRYLIKTRGQQVTLSCSPISGHRSVSWYQQTPGQGLQFLFEYFSETQRNKGNFPGRFSGRQFSNSRSEMNVSTLELGDSALYLCASSQGIMNTEAFFGQGTRLTVV.